These T cell receptor beta chains were read from a single sample in a study of blood T cell repertoires in COVID-19. Sequencing was performed with immunoSEQ multiplex PCR; in TCRdb, only in-frame clones are kept and a portion is missing. The table includes tens of thousands of clones, around 90% detected once. The specimen was peripheral blood. The origin of the receptors is a human donor with active COVID-19. The donor label of this sample is uncertain. CDR3s include the opening cysteine and the closing phenylalanine or tryptophan. The order of the fields is clone size, V gene, J gene, D gene, CDR3 DNA, CDR3 protein. A D gene is named only where the DNA matches it firmly. The size of a clone is reported for some rows only, either as once, few or many, or as a class for expanded clones.

>.|TRBV28|TRBJ2-1|TRBD2
TGTGCCAGCAGGACTAGCGGGAGGGCTTGGAGGAATGAGCAGTTCTTC
CASRTSGRAWRNEQFF
>.|TRBV5-1|TRBJ1-1|.
TGCGCCAGCAGCTCCGGGACACTTACTGAAGCTTTCTTT
CASSSGTLTEAFF
>.|TRBV12-3/TRBV12-4|TRBJ1-2|.
TGTGCCAGCAGTCACGCTACGCGGGGCTACACCTTC
CASSHATRGYTF
>.|TRBV23-1|TRBJ1-1|.
TGCGCCAGCAGTCAATCAAAGCTGAACACTGAAGCTTTCTTT
CASSQSKLNTEAFF
>.|TRBV27|TRBJ2-3|TRBD2
TGTGCCAGCAGTTTGCGCGGGGGGCCGCGGCTCACAGATACGCAGTATTTT
CASSLRGGPRLTDTQYF
>.|TRBV19|TRBJ2-1|.
TGTGCCAGTATGCAGGGCCTCTACAATGAGCAGTTCTTC
CASMQGLYNEQFF
>.|TRBV7-9|TRBJ2-7|TRBD2
TGTGCCAGCAGCCCCGGGACTAGCGTTTACGAGCAGTACTTC
CASSPGTSVYEQYF
>.|TRBV7-8|TRBJ2-7|TRBD1
TGTGCCAGCAGCTCCGGGACAGGGGTCGACGAGCAGTACTTC
CASSSGTGVDEQYF
>.|TRBV25-1|TRBJ2-1|.
TGTGCCAGCAGTCAAAACAATGAGCAGTTCTTC
CASSQNNEQFF
>.|TRBV28|TRBJ1-2|TRBD1
TGTGCCAGCAGTCCTACGAGGACAGGGGGCAGCTATGGCTACACCTTC
CASSPTRTGGSYGYTF
>.|TRBV20-1|TRBJ2-7|TRBD1
TGCAGTGCTAGTCGGACAGGGGTCGAGCAGTACTTC
CSASRTGVEQYF
>.|TRBV28|TRBJ1-1|.
TGTGCCAGCAGTTTATCGGCCAGGGAGGTGGCTTTCTTT
CASSLSAREVAFF
>.|TRBV28|TRBJ1-1|.
TGTGCCAGCAGTCAGTTGAACACTGAAGCTTTCTTT
CASSQLNTEAFF
>.|TRBV3-1/TRBV3-2|TRBJ1-1|.
TGTGCCAGCAGCCAAGCCTTGGAAGCTTTCTTT
CASSQALEAFF
>.|TRBV4-1|TRBJ2-7|.
TGCGCCAGCAGCCAAGTTGGCAGCGAGCAGTACTTC
CASSQVGSEQYF
>.|TRBV3-1/TRBV3-2|TRBJ1-5|TRBD1
TGTGCCAGCAGCCAAGGTTACAGGGGCAGGGGCAATCAGCCCCAGCATTTT
CASSQGYRGRGNQPQHF
>few|TRBV25-1|TRBJ1-6|.
TGTGCCACCTCCGGGATAGGTTGGTCACCCCTCCACTTT
CATSGIGWSPLHF
>.|TRBV9|TRBJ2-3|TRBD1
TGTGCCAGCAGCGTAGCCGGGACAGGGGCAGATACGCAGTATTTT
CASSVAGTGADTQYF
>few|TRBV5-4|TRBJ1-1|.
TGTGCCAGCAGCTTCTGGAACACTGAAGCTTTCTTT
CASSFWNTEAFF
>once|TRBV3-1/TRBV3-2|TRBJ1-1|.
TGTGCCAGCAGCCAGCGGGCGGGCACTGAAGCTTTCTTT
CASSQRAGTEAFF
>.|TRBV5-1|TRBJ2-2|.
TGCGCCAGCAGATCTCGTACGGACACCGGGGAGCTGTTTTTT
CASRSRTDTGELFF
>.|TRBV2|TRBJ2-1|TRBD2
TGTGCCGGGGGTTCTAGCGGGAGTAGTGAGCAGTTCTTC
CAGGSSGSSEQFF
>.|TRBV9|TRBJ1-6|.
TGTGCCAGCAGCTTCGACAGAAATTCACCCCTCCACTTT
CASSFDRNSPLHF
>.|TRBV6-5|TRBJ1-1|.
TGTGCCAGCAGTCAATCCCAGGGCACTGAAGCTTTCTTT
CASSQSQGTEAFF
>once|TRBV11-3|TRBJ2-7|.
TGTGCCAGCAGCTTAGATCTAGCGAGCTCCTACGAGCAGTACTTC
CASSLDLASSYEQYF
>.|TRBV11-3|TRBJ2-1|.
TGTGCCAGCAGCTTCGGGACAAGCTCCTACAATGAGCAGTTCTTC
CASSFGTSSYNEQFF
>once|TRBV5-1|TRBJ2-7|.
TGCGCCAGCAGCTTGTGGTCAGGGAATACCTACGAGCAGTACTTC
CASSLWSGNTYEQYF
>.|TRBV5-1|TRBJ2-3|.
TGCGCCAGCAGCTTGGTGGGGGCCACAGATACGCAGTATTTT
CASSLVGATDTQYF
>once|TRBV9|TRBJ2-2|.
TGTGCCAGCAGCCCTAGGGGGAACGAGAACACCGGGGAGCTGTTTTTT
CASSPRGNENTGELFF
>.|TRBV2|TRBJ1-2|.
TGTGCCAGCAGGCAGACAGATACTCTTTATGGCTACACCTTC
CASRQTDTLYGYTF
>.|TRBV2|TRBJ1-2|TRBD1
TGTGCCAGCAGTGTGGTTGCAGGGGGCCACTATGGCTACACCTTC
CASSVVAGGHYGYTF
>.|TRBV7-2|TRBJ2-7|TRBD2
TGTGCCAGCAGCTTAGGGGGACTAGCGGGAGAGGGCGAGCAGTACTTC
CASSLGGLAGEGEQYF
>.|TRBV4-2|TRBJ1-1|.
TGTGCCAGCAGCCCGGGTTCGGGTTACACTGAAGCTTTCTTT
CASSPGSGYTEAFF
>.|TRBV5-4|TRBJ2-2|TRBD2
TGTGCCAGCACCCTCCCGGCGGGGGTCGGGACCGGGGAGCTGTTTTTT
CASTLPAGVGTGELFF
>.|TRBV24-1|TRBJ1-4|.
TGTGCCACCAGTGACCCAACAGGGTCAGGGGAAAAACTGTTTTTT
CATSDPTGSGEKLFF
>.|TRBV4-3|TRBJ2-3|TRBD2
TGCGCCAGCAGCCAAGATGCTACTAGCGCAGATACGCAGTATTTT
CASSQDATSADTQYF
>.|TRBV18|TRBJ1-2|TRBD1
TGTGCCAGCGCCACAGGGGGAGCTAACTATGGCTACACCTTC
CASATGGANYGYTF
>few|TRBV6-5|TRBJ1-5|.
TGTGCCAGCAGTCCAGGGGATGGCAATCAGCCCCAGCATTTT
CASSPGDGNQPQHF
>few|TRBV28|TRBJ2-3|TRBD2
TGTGCCAGCAGTTCGCCCTCCCTAGCGGGAGCTTGGTATTTT
CASSSPSLAGAWYF
>.|TRBV6-5|TRBJ2-1|TRBD2
TGTGCCAGCAGACTAGGCGGGGGGGCCCCCAATGAGCAGTTCTTC
CASRLGGGAPNEQFF
>.|TRBV7-3|TRBJ2-2|.
TGTGCCAGCAGCTCCAGACAGGTCCCCCCCGGGGAGCTGTTTTTT
CASSSRQVPPGELFF
>.|TRBV3-1/TRBV3-2|TRBJ2-5|TRBD2
TGTGCCAGCAGCAAGGGCTTCGGGGGGGCTTCCCAAGAGACCCAGTACTTC
CASSKGFGGASQETQYF
>.|TRBV5-1|TRBJ2-5|.
TGCGCCAGCAGCTTGGGGGTGGGAGTTGAGACCCAGTACTTC
CASSLGVGVETQYF
>.|TRBV6-5|TRBJ1-6|TRBD1
TGTGCCAGCAGACCTGGGACAGCTTATAATTCACCCCTCCACTTT
CASRPGTAYNSPLHF
>.|TRBV18|TRBJ1-1|.
TGTGCCAGCTCACCCCTAGGACTGGTCGGAACTGAAGCTTTCTTT
CASSPLGLVGTEAFF
>once|TRBV29-1|TRBJ1-1|.
TGCAGCGCCGAAACACGCTTGAGCGATGTTGAAGCTTTCTTT
CSAETRLSDVEAFF
>.|TRBV2|TRBJ2-2|TRBD1
TGTGCCAGCAGTCCCCGGGGCAGGGGGTCGAACACCGGGGAGCTGTTTTTT
CASSPRGRGSNTGELFF
>few|TRBV30|TRBJ1-6|.
TGTGCCTGGAGCCCAGGGACTGTTTATAATTCACCCCTCCACTTT
CAWSPGTVYNSPLHF
>.|TRBV9|TRBJ2-1|.
TGTGCCAGCAGCGTGTCCTCTAGGGGCAATGAGCAGTTCTTC
CASSVSSRGNEQFF
>.|TRBV21-1|TRBJ1-2|.
TGTGCCAGCAGCAAAGTACAGGGTAACTATGGCTACACCTTC
CASSKVQGNYGYTF